This T cell receptor (beta chain) emerged from a study of cytomegalovirus exposure and HLA in healthy donors. Study results and caveats: When presence/absence was analysed, sequencing depth was taken to be roughly uniform across donors. The productive fraction for most TCR beta V segments was about 87% or about 30% in an earlier analysis.

Turning to this clone: The antigen is not known.

Germline loops: CDR1 SNHLY, CDR2 FYNNEI. Trimming stripped 2 bases from V and 13 bases from J, with 12 bases between. The CDR3 extends over 13 amino acids. The PCR made use of 60 Vbeta and 13 Jbeta primers. Repertoires were generated with immunoSEQ multiplex PCR, while TCRdb's copy carries only in-frame clones and drops some. The sample lists roughly 190,000 clones; approximately 80% were seen once. The chain links TRBV2 to TRBJ1-6; no firm D call. Sequenced sample: PBMCs. The receptor's source is a woman aged 50 to 65 in good health and CMV-seropositive. CDR3 residues: CASSETPLSPLHF. Written as DNA, the CDR3 is TGTGCCAGCAGTGAAACGCCCCTAAGCCCCCTCCACTTT.